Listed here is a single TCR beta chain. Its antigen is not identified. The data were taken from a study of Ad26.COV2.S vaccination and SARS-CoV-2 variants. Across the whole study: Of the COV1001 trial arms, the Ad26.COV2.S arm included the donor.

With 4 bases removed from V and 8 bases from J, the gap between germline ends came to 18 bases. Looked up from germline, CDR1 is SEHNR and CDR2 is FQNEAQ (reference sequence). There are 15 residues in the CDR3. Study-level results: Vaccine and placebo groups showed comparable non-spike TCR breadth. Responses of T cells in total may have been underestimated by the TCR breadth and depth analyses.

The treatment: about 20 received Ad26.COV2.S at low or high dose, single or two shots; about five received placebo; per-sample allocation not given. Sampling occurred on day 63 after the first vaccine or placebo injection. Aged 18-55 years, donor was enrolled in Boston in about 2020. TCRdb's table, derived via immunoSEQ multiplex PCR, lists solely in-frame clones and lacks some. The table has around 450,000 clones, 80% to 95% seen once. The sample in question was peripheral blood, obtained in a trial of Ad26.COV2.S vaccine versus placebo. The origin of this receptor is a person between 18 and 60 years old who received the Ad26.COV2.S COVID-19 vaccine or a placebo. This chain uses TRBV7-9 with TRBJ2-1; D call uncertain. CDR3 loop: CASSSLTIPYHEQFF. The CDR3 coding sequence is TGTGCCAGCAGCTCACTAACGATTCCCTATCATGAGCAGTTCTTC.